This T cell receptor beta chain originates from a study of shared clonotypes between healthy human individuals. HIV-negative, healthy adults without recent acute infections or vaccinations were the donors. The V end was cut by 5 bases, the J end by 0 bases, with 11 bases between. Germline CDR1 reads SGHTA; CDR2 reads FQGNSA. The CDR3 totals 16 residues. Assay execution proceeded at the deep level. Original methodology: ImmunoSEQ junction-only sequences lacked quality scores, so their filtering differed. This table comes from immunoSEQ multiplex PCR, and its TCRdb copy is limited to in-frame clones, with some not included. V, J and clone size are those of that table, while D and trimming were read from the DNA. The sample gives fewer than 650,000 clones, around 80% of which show up once; around 12% is in the top ten. This clone was detected a few times.

The sample taken for sequencing was PBMCs. This receptor was identified in a woman aged 35 to 49 in good health. Some clones in this sample may be carry-over from other donors' samples. This chain links TRBV7-2 with TRBJ2-6, with D tentatively TRBD1 (5 bases). This CDR3 reads CASSKKGVSGANVLTF. The CDR3 DNA is TGTGCCAGCAGCAAAAAAGGGGTCTCTGGGGCCAACGTCCTGACTTTC. Supplemented by reference TRBV7-2 and TRBJ2-6, the full variable domain reads GAGVSQSPSNKVTEKGKDVELRCDPISGHTALYWYRQSLGQGLEFLIYFQGNSAPDKSGLPSDRFSAERTGGSVSTLTIQRTQQEDSAVYLCASSKKGVSGANVLTFGAGSRLTVL.